This T cell receptor beta chain was sequenced for a study of T cell responses to AZD1222 COVID-19 vaccine. Measured with immunoSEQ multiplex PCR; TCRdb has only the in-frame clones, and not every one. The table has 150,000 to 180,000 clones, approximately 87% seen once. Trimming cost V 3 bases and J 10 bases, with 13 bases left between them. The CDR3 is 14 residues long. Germline assignment: CDR1 WSHSY and CDR2 SAAADI. This specimen consisted of peripheral blood, obtained on day 0 of MenACWY control vaccination. This clonotype originated in an adult in good health. V gene TRBV10-2 combines with J gene TRBJ1-6, with D perhaps TRBD1 (5 bases). The CDR3 bases are TGCGCCAGCAGTGACGGAGGGGTCATATCACCCCTCCACTTT. It yields the protein CASSDGGVISPLHF.